This T cell receptor (beta chain) appears in the sequencing data of a study of technical replicates of blood from a few donors. Germline CDR1 reads SGHRS; CDR2 reads YFSETQ. The V segment lost 4 bases and the J segment 3 bases; nucleotides outside the gene matches: 8. The CDR3 runs to 15 residues. Sequencing used immunoSEQ multiplex PCR; TCRdb keeps in-frame clones, though not all of them. The sample yields approximately 100,000 clones, over 90% seen once. This clonotype was sampled from a human donor in good health. The gene calls are TRBV5-1 and TRBJ2-7; 9 bases line up with TRBD1. The sample taken for sequencing was T cells isolated from PBMCs. The CDR3 sequence: CASSPLGDRDYEQYF. In nucleotides, the CDR3 is TGCGCCAGCAGCCCCCTCGGGGACAGGGACTACGAGCAGTACTTC.